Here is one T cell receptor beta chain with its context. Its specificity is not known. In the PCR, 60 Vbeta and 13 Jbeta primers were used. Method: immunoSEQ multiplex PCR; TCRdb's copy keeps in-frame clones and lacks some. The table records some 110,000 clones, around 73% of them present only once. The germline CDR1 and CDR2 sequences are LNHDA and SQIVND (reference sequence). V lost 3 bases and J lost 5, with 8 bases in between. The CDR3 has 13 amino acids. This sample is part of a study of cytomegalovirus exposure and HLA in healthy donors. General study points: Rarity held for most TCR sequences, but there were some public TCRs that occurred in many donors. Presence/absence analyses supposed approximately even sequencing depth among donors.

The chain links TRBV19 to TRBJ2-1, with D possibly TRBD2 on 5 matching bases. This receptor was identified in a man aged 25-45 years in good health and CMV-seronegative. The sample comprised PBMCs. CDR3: CASSIRGNNEQFF. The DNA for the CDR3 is TGTGCCAGTAGTATTCGAGGGAACAATGAGCAGTTCTTC.